The text below deals with one T cell receptor beta chain. Its antigen is unknown. From germline, CDR1 is MNHEY and CDR2 SMNVEV (reference sequence). The CDR3 contains 13 residues. These data originate in a study of CXCR3-negative and CXCR3-positive naive CD8 T cells. Study-level findings and limits: More hydrophobic TRB CDR3s were found in CXCR3-positive naive cells than in CXCR3-negative naive cells.

The authors prepared UMI-labeled TRB cDNA libraries by 5' RACE. TCRdb re-called the 5' RACE reads and catalogs CDR3 proteins one per entry, DNA excluded. The table lists approximately 59,000 distinct CDR3 sequences. The specimen sequenced was naive CXCR3+ CD8+ T cells from blood. Regarding subset: CD45RO-CCR7+CD27+CD95- naive CD8+ T cells expressing CXCR3 (TNR3+). This receptor was identified in a human donor in good health. Some clones in this sample may be carry-over from other donors' samples. The rearrangement joins TRBV27 to TRBJ2-7; with no DNA, the TCRdb D assignment of TRBD2 cannot be verified. This CDR3 is CASGPTVSYEQYF.